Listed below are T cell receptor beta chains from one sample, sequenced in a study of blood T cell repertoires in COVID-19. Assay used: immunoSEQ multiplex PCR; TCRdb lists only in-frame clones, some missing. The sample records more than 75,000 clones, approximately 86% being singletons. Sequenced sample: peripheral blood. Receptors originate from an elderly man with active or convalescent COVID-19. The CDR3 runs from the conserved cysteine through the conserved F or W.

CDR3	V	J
CASSPPGQGVFGYGYTF	TRBV19	TRBJ1-2
CSVERRGVSGRGITDTQYF	TRBV29-1	TRBJ2-3
CASSQGEIYYEQYF	TRBV4-1	TRBJ2-7
CASSEGEGPGYTF	TRBV6-1	TRBJ1-2
CASSVEQGNTGELFF	TRBV9	TRBJ2-2
CASSQSPPGEVFF	TRBV4-3	TRBJ2-2
CASSLATQGGYTF	TRBV12-3/TRBV12-4	TRBJ1-2
CATMDMVNTEAFF	TRBV10-3	TRBJ1-1
CASSLISSQETQYF	TRBV5-4	TRBJ2-5
CASSAAGLSGNTIYF	TRBV7-2	TRBJ1-3
CASSYGWTSGSYEQYF	TRBV6-2/TRBV6-3	TRBJ2-7
CASSTTENTEAFF	TRBV18	TRBJ1-1
CASSSEYGYTF	TRBV28	TRBJ1-2
CASSFSPGREKLFF	TRBV28	TRBJ1-4
CASSQAFLADAYNEQFF	TRBV4-2	TRBJ2-1
CASQTGVSGYTF	TRBV2	TRBJ1-2
CASSTQGIGEQYF	TRBV11-3	TRBJ2-7
CASSRFNLAGGVSSYEQYF	TRBV4-3	TRBJ2-7
CASSPGTGASNQPQHF	TRBV11-1	TRBJ1-5
CASSVAGGNYGYTF	TRBV9	TRBJ1-2
CASSQQQGFVETQYF	TRBV3-1/TRBV3-2	TRBJ2-5
CATSDQRDSCQYF	TRBV24-1	TRBJ2-5
CASSIYRGSSYNEQFF	TRBV19	TRBJ2-1
CSVEDRGGLVNTEAFF	TRBV29-1	TRBJ1-1
CASKGARGTGTGLNQPQHF	TRBV19	TRBJ1-5
CSVVGLYEQYF	TRBV29-1	TRBJ2-7